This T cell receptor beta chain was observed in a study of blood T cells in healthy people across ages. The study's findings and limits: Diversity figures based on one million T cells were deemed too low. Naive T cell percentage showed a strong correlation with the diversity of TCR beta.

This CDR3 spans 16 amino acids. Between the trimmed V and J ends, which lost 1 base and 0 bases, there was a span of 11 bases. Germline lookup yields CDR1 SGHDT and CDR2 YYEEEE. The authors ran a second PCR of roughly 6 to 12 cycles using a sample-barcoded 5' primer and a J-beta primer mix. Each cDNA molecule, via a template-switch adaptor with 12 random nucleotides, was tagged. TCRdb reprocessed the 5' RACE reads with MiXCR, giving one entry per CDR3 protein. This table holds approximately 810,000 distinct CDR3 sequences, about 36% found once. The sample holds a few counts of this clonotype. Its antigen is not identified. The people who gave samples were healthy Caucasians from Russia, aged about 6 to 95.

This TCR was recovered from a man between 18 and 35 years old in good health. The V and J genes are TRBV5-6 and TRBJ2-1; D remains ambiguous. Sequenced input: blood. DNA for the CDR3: TGTGCCAGCAGCTTGTATTTGCGGAGCTCCTACAATGAGCAGTTCTTC. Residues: CASSLYLRSSYNEQFF.